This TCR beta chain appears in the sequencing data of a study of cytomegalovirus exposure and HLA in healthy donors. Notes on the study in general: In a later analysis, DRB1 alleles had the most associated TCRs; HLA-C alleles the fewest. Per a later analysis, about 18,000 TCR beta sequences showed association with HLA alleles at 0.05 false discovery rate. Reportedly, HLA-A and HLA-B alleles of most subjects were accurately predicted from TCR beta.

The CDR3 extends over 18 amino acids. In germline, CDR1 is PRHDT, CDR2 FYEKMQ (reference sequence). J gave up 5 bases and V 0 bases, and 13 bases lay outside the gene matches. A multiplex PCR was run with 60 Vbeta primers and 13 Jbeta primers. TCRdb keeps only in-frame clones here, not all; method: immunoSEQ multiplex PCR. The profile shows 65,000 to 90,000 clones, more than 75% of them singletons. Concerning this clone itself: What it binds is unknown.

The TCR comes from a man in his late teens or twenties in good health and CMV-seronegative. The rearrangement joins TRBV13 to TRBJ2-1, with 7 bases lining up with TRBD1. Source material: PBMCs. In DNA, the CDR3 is TGTGCCAGCAGCTTAGGTCTGGACAGGCAGAAAAGCGACAATGAGCAGTTCTTC. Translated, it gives CASSLGLDRQKSDNEQFF.